One and the same sample provided the 21 T cell receptor beta chains below, sequenced in a study of circulating CD8 cells and anti-PD-1 response in melanoma. Live CD3+CD8+TCRalphabeta+ cells were sorted into four subsets by PD-1 and/or TIGIT. Each library started from roughly 15 ng of total RNA using the QIAseq Immune Repertoire TCR panel. Via MiXCR, TCRdb re-called the reads, giving one row per CDR3 protein. The data contain about 1,100 distinct CDR3 sequences, 9.8% of them singletons. The sequenced sample was CD8+ T cells from PBMCs, obtained at baseline or after one month of anti-PD-1 therapy (not recorded which). These receptors were obtained from a human donor with melanoma.

Judged by abundance, this clonotype is medium-sized. V gene TRBV7-2 combines with J gene TRBJ2-3, with 7 bases that match TRBD2. The V segment lost 4 bases and the J segment 5 bases; nucleotides outside the gene matches: 9. Germline V gene data show CDR1 as SGHTA and CDR2 as FQGNSA. This CDR3 contains 15 residues. The CDR3: CASSSGTTGEDTQYF. The CDR3 DNA reads as TGTGCCAGCAGCTCCGGGACTACCGGGGAAGATACGCAGTATTTT.

This chain joins TRBV3-2 and TRBJ2-1; the table's D call of TRBD1 was not tested on the DNA. TRBV3-2 is shown as a pseudogene. The CDR3 loop spans 15 amino acids. The CDR3 here is CASSHVIRGINEQFF. The CDR3 nucleotides are TGTGCCAGCAGCCACGTAATCCGGGGCATCAATGAGCAGTTCTTC.

Only a few counts were recorded for this clonotype. Here the CDR3 reads CASSPETGGPANEKLFF. DNA of the CDR3: TGCGCCAGCAGCCCAGAGACCGGGGGGCCAGCTAATGAAAAACTGTTTTTT. The gene calls are TRBV4-3 and TRBJ1-4; D might be TRBD1 (6 bases). V lost 4 bases and J lost 3, with 18 bases in between. CDR1 and CDR2 from the germline V gene are LGHNA and YSLEER. There are 17 residues in the CDR3.

Judged by abundance, this clonotype is large. The V and J genes are TRBV7-9 and TRBJ2-5, with 11 bases lining up with TRBD1. The CDR3 has 16 residues. The germline V gene has CDR1 SEHNR and CDR2 FQNEAQ (reference sequence). The J segment lost 4 bases and the V segment lost 5 bases, leaving 9 bases of the junction unmatched. CDR3 amino acids: CASSLGQGASSETQYF. The CDR3 DNA follows: TGTGCCAGCAGCCTCGGACAGGGGGCATCTTCAGAGACCCAGTACTTC.

This clonotype was seen more than once but under ten times. This chain joins TRBV28 and TRBJ2-7; D unclear. V was pared by 2 bases and J by 0 bases, with 8 bases between. The V gene's germline CDR1 is MDHEN and CDR2 SYDVKM. The CDR3 totals 14 residues. The CDR3 loop reads CASSLVANSYEQYF. The CDR3 coding sequence is TGTGCCAGCAGTTTAGTAGCAAACTCCTACGAGCAGTACTTC.

In its sample, this clonotype ranks as medium-sized. The chain combines TRBV5-4 with TRBJ1-2; no definite D call. The CDR3 has 12 amino acids. Trimming took 0 bases from V and 4 from J, leaving 4 bases between them. The germline CDR1 and CDR2 sequences are SGHNT and YYREEE (reference sequence). The CDR3 sequence is CASSLDGYGYTF. CDR3 bases: TGTGCCAGCAGCTTGGACGGCTATGGCTACACCTTC.

This clonotype is large in the sample. This chain uses TRBV6-2 or TRBV6-3 with TRBJ1-4; tentative D call: TRBD1 (5 bases). Trimming removed 5 bases at V and 5 bases at J, with 12 bases between. CDR3 length equals 14 residues. Germline V lookup: CDR1 MNHEY, CDR2 SVGEGT. CDR3 DNA: TGTGCCAGCAGTGACGGTCCAGGGAATGAAAAACTGTTTTTT. Encoded protein: CASSDGPGNEKLFF.

This clonotype was counted only a few times. The chain joins TRBV19 to TRBJ1-1; 8 bases are shared with TRBD1. Germline values: CDR1 LNHDA, CDR2 SQIVND (reference sequence). The CDR3 spans 15 residues. V shed 7 bases, J shed 1 base, and the junction held 8 bases outside the gene matches. The CDR3 DNA follows: TGTGCCAGTATCCCGGCCGGACAGGGGAACACTGAAGCTTTCTTT. It yields the protein CASIPAGQGNTEAFF.

Sample share makes this clonotype medium-sized. The V and J genes are TRBV19 and TRBJ2-1; D ambiguous. Germline loops: CDR1 LNHDA, CDR2 SQIVND (reference sequence). The germline V and J ends were trimmed by 8 bases and 8 bases, with 7 bases remaining between them. The CDR3 is 10 residues long. In DNA, the CDR3 is TGTGCCAGTGGTGGCCATGAGCAGTTCTTC. As protein: CASGGHEQFF. Looking up the rest from reference TRBV19 and TRBJ2-1 gives the full variable domain: DGGITQSPKYLFRKEGQNVTLSCEQNLNHDAMYWYRQDPGQGLRLIYYSQIVNDFQKGDIAEGYSVSREKKESFPLTVTSAQKNPTAFYLCASGGHEQFFGPGTRLTVL.

This clonotype is termed medium-sized (0.01 to 0.1%). The chain carries TRBV10-3 and TRBJ2-2; D gene uncertain. V shed 5 bases and J shed 6 bases, with 10 bases lying between them. Germline CDR1 is ENHRY and CDR2 is SYGVKD. The CDR3 is made up of 13 amino acids. The CDR3 loop is CAISFNHPGELFF. CDR3 in DNA: TGTGCCATCAGTTTTAATCATCCCGGGGAGCTGTTTTTT.

By share, this clonotype counts as medium-sized. The gene calls are TRBV19 and TRBJ2-3; D gene unclear. CDR3 length equals 13 residues. The V end lost 3 bases, the J end lost 6 bases, and 10 bases lay between the germline ends. CDR1 is LNHDA and CDR2 is SQIVND in the germline V gene (reference sequence). CDR3 sequence: CASSILSGDTQYF. The CDR3 coding sequence is TGTGCCAGTAGTATCCTCTCTGGTGATACGCAGTATTTT.

The rearrangement uses TRBV9 and TRBJ2-2; D call uncertain. CDR1 SGDLS and CDR2 YYNGEE come from the germline V gene. CDR3 length equals 14 residues. The germline V and J ends were trimmed by 3 bases and 6 bases, with 12 bases remaining between them. DNA for the CDR3: TGTGCCAGCAGCGACCTCCGGGCCCCCGGGGAGCTGTTTTTT. It translates to CASSDLRAPGELFF.

This clonotype is medium-sized (0.01 to 0.1%) by share. J is TRBJ2-7 and V is TRBV18; D is uncertain. This CDR3 is 12 amino acids long. Germline V gene lookup returns CDR1 KGHSH and CDR2 LQKENI. The germline V and J ends were trimmed by 3 bases and 7 bases, with 10 bases remaining between them. The CDR3 DNA reads TGTGCCAGCTCACCGACGACCGGGGAGCAGTACTTC. Translating it yields CASSPTTGEQYF.

In this sample, this clonotype turned up once. No conserved phenylalanine or tryptophan is present at the end of the CDR3, so a read error is the likely explanation. The chain links TRBV9 to TRBJ2-3; D not resolved. Per germline, CDR1 SGDLS and CDR2 YYNGEE. CDR3 size: 13 residues. V was cut by 3 bases and J by 6 bases, with 11 bases left in between. In DNA, the CDR3 is TGTGCCAGCAGCGGCGTCGGCCGCGATACGCAGTATCTT. It translates to CASSGVGRDTQYL.

This clonotype counts as large. This sequence joins TRBV5-6 and TRBJ1-4; TRBD1 is a possible D gene (5 bases). CDR3 length: 15 residues. V was cut by 3 bases and J by 4 bases, with 13 bases left in between. Germline CDR1 and CDR2: SGHDT and YYEEEE. CDR3 sequence reads: CASSSPDQGNEKLFF. The CDR3 DNA is TGTGCCAGCAGCTCCCCGGACCAGGGTAATGAAAAACTGTTTTTT.

J is TRBJ2-3 and V is TRBV19; perhaps TRBD2 as D (7 bases). This CDR3 has 15 amino acids. V dropped 2 bases and J dropped 4 bases, with 13 bases sitting between them. Germline values: CDR1 LNHDA, CDR2 SQIVND (reference sequence). In DNA, the CDR3 is TGTGCCAGTAGTATATCGGGGGGCAGCGCAGATACGCAGTATTTT. Translation gives CASSISGGSADTQYF.

This clonotype is classed as medium-sized. The chain joins TRBV27 to TRBJ2-4, with TRBD2 matching 8 bases. This CDR3 comprises 14 residues. V lost 3 bases to trimming and J lost 6 bases; unmatched junction nucleotides: 4. Germline V lookup: CDR1 MNHEY, CDR2 SMNVEV (reference sequence). Here the CDR3 DNA reads TGTGCCAGCAGTTTCGGGGGGGCGGGAAACATTCAGTACTTC. It is translated as CASSFGGAGNIQYF.

By its share, this clonotype is medium-sized. The rearrangement joins TRBV5-5 to TRBJ1-2; 9 bases are a match to TRBD1. This CDR3 region has 16 residues. The germline CDR1 and CDR2 sequences are SGHKS and YYEKEE (reference sequence). Trimming at V came to 4 bases and at J to 4 bases, leaving 11 bases not matched to a gene. The CDR3 protein is CASSQSTGGVGYGYTF. As DNA, the CDR3 is TGTGCCAGCAGCCAATCTACAGGGGGCGTCGGCTATGGCTACACCTTC.

This clonotype is large in the sample. The J gene is TRBJ2-3, the V gene TRBV29-1, with D uncertain. Germline values: CDR1 SQVTM, CDR2 ANQGSEA. V was cut by 5 bases and J by 3 bases, with 6 bases left in between. There are 11 residues in the CDR3. The CDR3 sequence is CSVRMTDTQYF. The CDR3 bases are TGCAGCGTTAGGATGACAGATACGCAGTATTTT.

As to this clonotype: A much larger clone is a single base away; this may be a read error. The DNA of the CDR3 is TGTGCCGGCAGTGAAGCGACATTCTGGACAGCGAACACCGGGGAGCTGTTTTTT. Translated, it gives CAGSEATFWTANTGELFF. The chain links TRBV6-1 to TRBJ2-2; possibly TRBD1 for D (6 bases). Germline CDR1 reads MNHNS; CDR2 reads SASEGT. This CDR3 has 18 amino acids.

By sample share, this clonotype is medium-sized. This chain links TRBV4-3 with TRBJ2-1, with D perhaps matching TRBD2 (6 bases). The CDR3 length is 16 residues. The V gene's germline CDR1 is LGHNA and CDR2 YSLEER. Between the trimmed V and J ends, which lost 0 bases and 0 bases, there was a span of 9 bases. The DNA for the CDR3 is TGCGCCAGCAGCCAAGAATCCGGGAGCTCCTACAATGAGCAGTTCTTC. Translating gives CASSQESGSSYNEQFF.